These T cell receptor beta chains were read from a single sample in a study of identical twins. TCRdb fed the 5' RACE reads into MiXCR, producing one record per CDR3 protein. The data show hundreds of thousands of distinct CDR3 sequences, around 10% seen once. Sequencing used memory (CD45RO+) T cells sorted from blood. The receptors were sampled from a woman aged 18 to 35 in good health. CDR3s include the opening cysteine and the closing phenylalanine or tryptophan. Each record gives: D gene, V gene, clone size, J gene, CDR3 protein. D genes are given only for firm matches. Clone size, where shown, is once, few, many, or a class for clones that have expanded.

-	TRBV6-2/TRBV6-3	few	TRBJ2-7	CASRHRNSYEQYF
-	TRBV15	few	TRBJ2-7	CATSREISREQYF
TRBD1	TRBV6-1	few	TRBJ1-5	CASGDRVGNQPQHF
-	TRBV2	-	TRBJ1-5	CASKVEGNSNQPQHF
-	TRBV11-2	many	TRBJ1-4	CASSLTGQGNEKLFF
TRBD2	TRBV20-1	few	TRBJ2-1	CSARAGGSDTMSQFF
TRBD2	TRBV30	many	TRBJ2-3	CAWSASGRNTQYF
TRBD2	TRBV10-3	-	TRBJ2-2	CAISESGGSGTGELFF
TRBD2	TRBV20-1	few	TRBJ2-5	CSAQRPSGKKETQYF
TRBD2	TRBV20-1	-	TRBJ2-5	CSAEGVAGDQETQYF
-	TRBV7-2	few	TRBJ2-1	CASIPFTGPNAVQFF
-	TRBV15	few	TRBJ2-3	CATSRGGLSGTDTQYF
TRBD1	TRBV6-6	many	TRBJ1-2	CASRHRGDYGYTF
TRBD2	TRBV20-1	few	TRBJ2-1	CSARGGLAGNYEQFF
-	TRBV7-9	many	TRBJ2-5	CASSWYQETQYF
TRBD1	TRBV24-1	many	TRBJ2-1	CATSEGDSQNNEQFF
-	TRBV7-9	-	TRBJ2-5	CASSLGTAQETQYF
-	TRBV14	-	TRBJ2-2	CASSRLGELFF
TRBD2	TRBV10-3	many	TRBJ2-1	CAISPSASGSGLNEQFF
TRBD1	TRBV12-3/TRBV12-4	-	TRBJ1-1	CASSLRDRGYTEAFF
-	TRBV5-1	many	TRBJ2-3	CASSLEADTQYF
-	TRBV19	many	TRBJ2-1	CASSMTPRVYNEQFF
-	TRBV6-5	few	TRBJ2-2	CASSYDTEGAGELFF
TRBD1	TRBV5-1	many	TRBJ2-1	CASSWGFDRENEQFF
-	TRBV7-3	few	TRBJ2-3	CASSRGPLSTDTQYF
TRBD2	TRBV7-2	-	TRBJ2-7	CASSSSGYYEQYF
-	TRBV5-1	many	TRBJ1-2	CASTFEASNYGYTF
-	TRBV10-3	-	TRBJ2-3	CAITPVQGTDTQYF
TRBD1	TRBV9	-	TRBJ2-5	CASSVSGQGQETQYF
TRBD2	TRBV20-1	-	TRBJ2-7	CSATTAGGLIRQYF
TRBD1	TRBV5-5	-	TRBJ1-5	CASSGGTGRNQPQHF
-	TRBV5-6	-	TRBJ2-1	CASSLERRGEQFF
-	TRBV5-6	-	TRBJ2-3	CASSIFTDTQYF
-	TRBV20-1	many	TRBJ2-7	CSAAVLSGQYF
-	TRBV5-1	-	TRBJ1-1	CASSVGRGANTEACF
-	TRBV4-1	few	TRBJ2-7	CASSQERAYEQYF
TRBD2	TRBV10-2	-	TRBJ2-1	CASLKAGGPYNEQFF
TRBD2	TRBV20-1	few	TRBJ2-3	CSARTIAGVSTDTQYF
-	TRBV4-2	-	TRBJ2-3	CARSPGLLSGSPTDTQYF
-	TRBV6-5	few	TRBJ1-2	CASSYSSRYGYTF
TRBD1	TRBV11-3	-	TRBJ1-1	CASSLQGVAEAFF
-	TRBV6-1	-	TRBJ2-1	CASAGRTLNEQFF